The sequence of this TCR beta chain was determined in a study of T cells after yellow fever vaccination. Study-wide results and limits: Subsequent booster samples again held most clones from primary vaccination (96% CD4, roughly 88% CD8). There was a possibility that FACS-sorted repertoires contained abundant clonotypes contaminating from the bulk population.

Ten or more counts support this clonotype. What it binds is unknown. TCRdb itself ran the 5' RACE reads through MiXCR, one entry per CDR3 protein. The data show about 260,000 distinct CDR3 sequences, over 4.5% seen once. Germline CDR1 is SGHRS and CDR2 is YFSETQ. CDR3 length: 13 amino acids. V lost 2 bases and J 4 bases, leaving 8 bases between the germline ends. The V gene is TRBV5-1, the J gene TRBJ2-3, with no clear D. Sequencing used CD4+ T cells sorted from PBMCs, obtained on the day of the yellow fever booster vaccination. The sequence was collected from a man younger than 35 who received the YFV17D yellow fever vaccine. The CDR3 loop reads CASSFPIADTQYF. CDR3 DNA sequence: TGCGCCAGCAGCTTTCCCATCGCAGATACGCAGTATTTT.